This T cell receptor beta chain is drawn from a study of cytomegalovirus exposure and HLA in healthy donors. Study observations and caveats: The study put some 150 TCR beta chains on its list as cytomegalovirus-associated.

Vbeta (60) and Jbeta (13) primers were used in the PCR. Profiling relied on immunoSEQ multiplex PCR, and the TCRdb table lists in-frame clones only, not all of them. Among around 130,000 clones listed, roughly 80% were seen once. Comments on this clone: Its antigen is unidentified.

The V gene's germline CDR1 is SQVTM and CDR2 ANQGSEA. This CDR3 is built from 14 residues. V was cut by 7 bases and J by 0 bases, with 15 bases left in between. The receptor was isolated from a woman in her thirties or forties in good health and CMV-seropositive. V gene TRBV29-1 combines with J gene TRBJ1-2, with D tentatively TRBD1 (6 bases). Sample: PBMCs. CDR3 nucleotide sequence: TGCAGCGCTAAACGGACAGTCACTAACTATGGCTACACCTTC. Protein sequence: CSAKRTVTNYGYTF.